What follows are 6 T cell receptor beta chains derived from one specimen sequenced in a study of T-cell reconstitution after alpha-beta-depleted transplantation in children. As it was prepared, the TCRbeta library received unique molecular identifiers. One entry per CDR3 protein results from TCRdb running MiXCR on the PCR reads. Of approximately 500,000 distinct CDR3 sequences in the sample, roughly 30% were seen once. Sequences were derived from PBMCs, sampled before TCRalphabeta/CD19-depleted stem cell transplant. The receptors stem from a boy under two years old with Wiskott-Aldrich syndrome, due to receive a stem cell transplant.

The chain joins TRBV4-2 to TRBJ2-1, with TRBD2 identical over 7 bases. Germline loops: CDR1 LGHNA, CDR2 YNFKEQ. The CDR3 is 19 residues long. The V segment lost 0 bases and the J segment 5 bases; nucleotides outside the gene matches: 16. CDR3 DNA sequence: TGTGCCAGCAGCCAAGAACCCCGTGGGGCGGGAGTGGTCAACAATGAGCAGTTCTTC. It codes for CASSQEPRGAGVVNNEQFF.

This clonotype was recorded a few times. The rearrangement joins TRBV5-1 to TRBJ2-1, with no clear D. CDR1 SGHRS and CDR2 YFSETQ come from the germline V gene. The V gene lost 2 bases and the J gene lost 5 bases, with 11 bases spanning the gap. The CDR3 has 14 amino acids. Here the CDR3 DNA reads TGCGCCAGCAGCTTTTCGTACGTAGACAATGAGCAGTTCTTC. Protein: CASSFSYVDNEQFF.

The V call is TRBV29-1, the J call TRBJ1-1; 9 positions match TRBD1. The CDR3 spans 15 residues. CDR1 is SQVTM, CDR2 ANQGSEA, per germline. The trim removed 2 bases at V and 6 bases at J, leaving 10 bases unmatched. This CDR3 reads CSVERWVGQGAEAFF. CDR3 DNA sequence: TGCAGCGTTGAAAGATGGGTGGGACAGGGCGCTGAAGCTTTCTTT. Full variable domain (rest looked up from reference TRBV29-1 and TRBJ1-1): SAVISQKPSRDICQRGTSLTIQCQVDSQVTMMFWYRQQPGQSLTLIATANQGSEATYESGFVIDKFPISRPNLTFSTLTVSNMSPEDSSIYLCSVERWVGQGAEAFFGQGTRLTVV.

This clonotype turned up a few times. The chain carries TRBV4-1 and TRBJ2-1; no definite D call. The germline V gene has CDR1 MGHRA and CDR2 YSYEKL. V lost 0 bases and J 0 bases, leaving 6 bases between the germline ends. The CDR3 consists of 15 residues. CDR3 nucleotides: TGCGCCAGCAGCCAAGAGTGGGGCTCCTACAATGAGCAGTTCTTC. Amino acids: CASSQEWGSYNEQFF.

This clonotype was counted a few times. J is TRBJ2-1 and V is TRBV20-1, with 7 positions matching TRBD2. CDR3 length equals 18 residues. V lost 3 bases, J lost 2 bases, and 16 bases stayed unmatched. The germline V gene encodes CDR1 DFQATT and CDR2 SNEGSKA (reference sequence). The DNA of the CDR3 is TGCAGTGCTAGTAGAAGCCCACTAGCGCCTGATCCCTACAATGAGCAGTTCTTC. This encodes CSASRSPLAPDPYNEQFF.

This clonotype was counted between two and nine times. This chain connects TRBV5-1 to TRBJ1-4; possibly TRBD1 for D (5 bases). The CDR3 length is 16 residues. In germline, CDR1 is SGHRS, CDR2 YFSETQ. Trimming shortened V by 0 bases and J by 7 bases, and 16 bases separated the two germline ends. CDR3 DNA sequence: TGCGCCAGCAGCTTGGGAGTTGGGGGACGCGGTGAAAAACTGTTTTTT. It codes for CASSLGVGGRGEKLFF.